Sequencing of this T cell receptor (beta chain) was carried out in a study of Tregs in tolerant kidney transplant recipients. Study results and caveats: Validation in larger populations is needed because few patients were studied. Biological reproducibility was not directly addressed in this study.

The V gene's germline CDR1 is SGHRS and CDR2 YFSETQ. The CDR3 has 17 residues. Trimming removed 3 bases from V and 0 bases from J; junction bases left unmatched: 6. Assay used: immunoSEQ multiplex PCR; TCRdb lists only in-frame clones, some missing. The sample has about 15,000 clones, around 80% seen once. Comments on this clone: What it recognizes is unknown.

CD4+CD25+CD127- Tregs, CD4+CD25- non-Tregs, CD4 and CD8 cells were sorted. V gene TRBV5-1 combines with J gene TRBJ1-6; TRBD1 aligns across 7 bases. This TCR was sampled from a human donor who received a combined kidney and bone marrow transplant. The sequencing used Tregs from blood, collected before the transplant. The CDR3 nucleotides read TGCGCCAGCAGCTGGTCCGGGACAGCCTCCTATAATTCACCCCTCCACTTT. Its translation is CASSWSGTASYNSPLHF.